This T cell receptor (beta chain) comes out of a study of long-term antiretroviral therapy in people with HIV. Study-level points and caveats: ART adherence was not documented, and neither viral resistance nor therapy changes had any data. HIV repertoires covered narrower CDR3 length ranges than controls did.

They ran version v3.0 of the immunoSEQ assay at survey level. Assay used: immunoSEQ multiplex PCR; TCRdb lists only in-frame clones, some missing. Of some 22,000 clones in the sample, approximately 86% were seen once. V was cut by 3 bases and J by 2 bases, with 14 bases left in between. CDR3 size: 16 residues. CDR1 is SGHKS and CDR2 is YYEKEE in the germline V gene (reference sequence). This clone has just one count. As yet, its antigen is unknown. The chain recombines TRBV5-5 with TRBJ2-2; D may be TRBD1 (6 bases). Sequencing used unsorted PBMCs, obtained at the start of antiretroviral therapy. This TCR was sampled from a man aged 50 to 60 with HIV. The chain's CDR3 is CASSSYWTANTGELFF. CDR3 bases: TGTGCCAGCAGCTCGTACTGGACAGCCAACACCGGGGAGCTGTTTTTT. Combining the CDR3 with reference TRBV5-5 and TRBJ2-2 gives the whole variable domain DAGVTQSPTHLIKTRGQQVTLRCSPISGHKSVSWYQQVLGQGPQFIFQYYEKEERGRGNFPDRFSARQFPNYSSELNVNALLLGDSALYLCASSSYWTANTGELFFGEGSRLTVL.